Listed below are T cell receptor beta chains from one sample, sequenced in a study of radiotherapy plus CTLA-4 blockade in lung cancer. The data were produced by immunoSEQ multiplex PCR, yet TCRdb's version contains in-frame clones alone and is incomplete. The table shows about 120,000 clones, with just under 80% occurring only once. The sequences come from peripheral blood, collected from a patient treated with radiotherapy plus ipilimumab. Receptors originate from a human donor with non-small cell lung cancer who had a partial response to radiotherapy plus ipilimumab. CDR3s include the opening cysteine and the closing phenylalanine or tryptophan. D genes are given only for firm matches. Size is stated for part of the rows, as once, few or many counts, or as a class when the clone is expanded.

CDR3nt	CDR3aa	d_gene	abundance	v_gene	j_gene
TGCGCCAGCAGCGCCCTGACAGGGAACGAGCAGTACTTC	CASSALTGNEQYF	TRBD1	-	TRBV4-3	TRBJ2-7
TGTGCCTGGAGTTTCCCTCAGGGTCGGCGGACTGAAGCTTTCTTT	CAWSFPQGRRTEAFF	-	-	TRBV30	TRBJ1-1
TGCGCCAGCAGCGTTGGCTTGGATGAGCAGTTCTTC	CASSVGLDEQFF	-	-	TRBV5-1	TRBJ2-1
TGCAGCGGCAACAGGGATATGACCCAGTACTTC	CSGNRDMTQYF	-	once	TRBV29-1	TRBJ2-5
TGTGCCAGCAGCCGACAGACCCTGGAGGCCAACGTCCTGACTTTC	CASSRQTLEANVLTF	-	-	TRBV7-9	TRBJ2-6
TGTGCCAGCAGCTTAACAGGGTTCATGAGGGATGAGCAGTACTTC	CASSLTGFMRDEQYF	-	-	TRBV11-2	TRBJ2-7
TGTGCCAGCAGTGAGCGGGTCTCCTACGAGCAGTACTTC	CASSERVSYEQYF	-	once	TRBV25-1	TRBJ2-7
TGTGCCAGCAGCCCGCTAGGGGAGGGGGGTAATCAGCCCCAGCATTTT	CASSPLGEGGNQPQHF	-	-	TRBV7-9	TRBJ1-5
TGTGCCAGCAGTGAAGGACAGACTCCCTACGAGCAGTACTTC	CASSEGQTPYEQYF	-	-	TRBV6-1	TRBJ2-7
TGTGCCAGCAGTCGGACAGAGTATCAGCCCCAGCATTTT	CASSRTEYQPQHF	-	few	TRBV6-4	TRBJ1-5
TGCGCCAGCAGCCTCGGGACTAGCGGGATAAGGGAGACCCAGTACTTC	CASSLGTSGIRETQYF	TRBD2	-	TRBV5-1	TRBJ2-5
TGTGCCAGCAGCTCTATAGCGGGGGGGGGCTACAATGAGCAGTTCTTC	CASSSIAGGGYNEQFF	TRBD2	-	TRBV7-6	TRBJ2-1
TGTGCCAGCAGCCCCTGGGCAGGGGGCAATCAGCCCCAGCATTTT	CASSPWAGGNQPQHF	-	-	TRBV6-6	TRBJ1-5
TGTGCCAGTCGTGAAGGGTCAGGGAACTATGGCTACACCTTC	CASREGSGNYGYTF	-	-	TRBV6-1	TRBJ1-2
TGTGCCAGCAGCCCCGGGACTAGCGGGGGTAGAGAGACCCAGTACTTC	CASSPGTSGGRETQYF	TRBD2	-	TRBV2	TRBJ2-5